This TCR beta chain comes out of a study of T-cell memory formation after mild COVID-19. Study-wide context: Clusters of TCRs were largely donor specific.

Study results and caveats: Clones contracting day 15 to 85 were balanced CD4/CD8; later expanders leaned CD4+.

From the 5' RACE reads, TCRdb called clonotypes with MiXCR, one entry per CDR3 protein. The data contain about 160,000 distinct CDR3 sequences, less than 40% of them singletons. The ends were cut back, 4 bases at V and 5 bases at J, with 17 bases in the middle. There are 15 residues in the CDR3. Germline V gene sequence: CDR1 SGHVS, CDR2 FQNEAQ. Concerning this clonotype itself: Its antigen is not identified.

The specimen was PBMCs or a T cell subset sorted from them (not recorded which). The receptor was derived from an adult woman who had mild COVID-19 (a few samples of this study predate the infection). Cell type and time point are not known. The chain joins TRBV7-8 to TRBJ2-5; no clear D. The CDR3 reads CASSSAPVKRETQYF. In nucleotides, the CDR3 is TGTGCCAGCAGCTCCGCTCCGGTCAAGAGGGAGACCCAGTACTTC.